This T cell receptor beta chain was profiled in a study of identical twins (dated by TCRdb to between 2015 and 2016). Regarding the complete study: To test whether fetal clonotypes persist, this study deep-sequenced TCR alpha and beta repertoires from monozygotic twins, from unrelated adults of various ages, and from cord blood. To rule out contamination, replicate twin experiments were performed at different times with different library preparation protocols. The investigation overall reported the following: Because the same donors could not be followed over many years, the conclusions relied on cross-sectional statistical analysis. Zero-insertion analyses could be partly confounded by invariant T cells such as MAIT and iNKT, although diverse VJ usage argued against such confounding for most clonotypes. In monozygotic twins, recombination models systematically underestimated out-of-frame TCR alpha sharing, but the models matched the sharing seen between unrelated individuals. Excess twin sharing in beta out-of-frame sequences was weaker because fewer shared sequences lowered the signal-to-noise ratio. Fewer insertions were carried by abundant cord blood beta clonotypes, a similar but weaker trend appeared in young adult naive repertoires, and no such trend appeared in memory repertoires. Compared with coincidental sharing between unrelated individuals, an excess of low generation-probability sequences was observed among out-of-frame TCR alpha sequences shared between twins.

Library preparation employed 5' RACE. The sequencer was an Illumina HiSeq 2000. A universal primer binding site was added through template switching, and the final cDNA carried a unique molecular identifier so that TCR cDNA molecules could be counted accurately. First-strand cDNA for TCR alpha and beta chains was synthesized from specific primers in the conserved constant-segment region. To control for contamination, each cDNA library was double barcoded with a SMART-Mk sample barcode plus Illumina barcodes. TruSeq adapter sequences, together with Illumina sample barcodes, were added in two successive PCR steps. TCR alpha and beta cDNA libraries were sequenced on the Illumina HiSeq platform with custom primers. On the study's bioinformatics: MiGEC was used to process raw reads and extract unique molecular identifiers, and MiXCR was used to find CDR3 positions. Recombination models were inferred per individual with the repgenHMM and IGoR tools using an EM algorithm. The analysis of shared clonotypes was done with the tcR package in R, with sharing normalized by the product of cloneset sizes. To study raw recombination free of thymic and clonal selection effects, out-of-frame nonproductive sequences were analyzed. The public reads were reanalyzed by TCRdb: fastp trimming at Q25, MiXCR alignment, in-frame beta chains only. Each CDR3 protein gets just one entry, which takes the most common genes and DNA from the rows behind it. These V and J calls originate from TCRdb's pipeline instead of the authors' own analysis. The table for this sample lists 500,000 to 550,000 distinct CDR3 sequences; approximately 22% of them were counted only once. The ten largest account for around 0.9% of the sample.

Including cysteine and phenylalanine, the CDR3 has 15 amino acids. The retained sequence is limited to the CDR3, 45 bases, with the frame set at the first base. As encoded in the germline V gene (reference sequence), CDR1 is DFQATT while CDR2 is SNEGSKA. Trimming takes 2 bases from V and 0 bases from J, and the germline ends sit 12 bases apart. As to this clonotype: The antigen it binds to is not known. Nothing much larger sits one base from this clone, and base qualities are not available.

All donors were healthy Caucasians. Three pairs of female monozygotic twins, all aged roughly 18 to 29 years, were included in the twin cohort. Positive isolation kits from Invitrogen were used to isolate CD4+ and CD8+ T cell populations. These same data were also listed under a study on T cells expressing NK-cell markers. The second source states: TCR beta-chain repertoires were profiled in sorted CD3+CD56+NKG2C+, CD3+CD56+NKG2C- and CD3+CD56-NKG2C+ T-cell subsets from roughly eight donors. Seven of the eight sequenced donors were HCMV-seropositive and one was HCMV-seronegative. In several experiments an anti-gammadeltaTCR antibody was added to restrict sorting to alphabetaTCR-expressing T cells. For over five donors, the dominant CD3+CD56+NKG2C+ clonotypes were among the top 10 CD8+ clonotypes and accounted for about 1.0-7.5% of CD8+ T cells. Those dominant clonotypes were again the most abundant among CD3+CD56-NKG2C+ cells in a handful of donors, at 28.3-60.1%. Whether the expanded NKG2C-expressing T cell clones were specific for HCMV antigens was left unclear. All eight donors whose samples were sequenced were randomly selected healthy volunteers, three of them men and five women. A commercial ELISA kit detecting HCMV-specific IgG in serum was used to determine HCMV serostatus. MIGEC was used to demultiplex reads and group reads by UMI, and MiTCR was used to assemble and quantify clonotypes. To remove erroneous sequences, TCR cDNA sequences were retained only when supported by two or more reads. Downstream repertoire analysis used the tcR package, and clonotypes were matched across fractions by CDR3 nucleotide sequence plus V segment. VDJmatch was used to annotate antigen specificity against VDJdb, with one amino acid substitution in CDR3 allowed.

The chain links TRBV20-1 with TRBJ2-3; too little of a D gene remains to name it. The source is a woman in her late teens or twenties in good health. The material sequenced was CD4+ T cells sorted from blood. The CDR3 here reads CSARNAVSSTDTQYF. The sequenced DNA: TGCAGTGCTAGAAACGCGGTCTCTAGCACAGATACGCAGTATTTT.